The 27 T cell receptor beta chains below were found in one sample sequenced in a study of spatial heterogeneity in lung cancer. TCRdb re-analysed the 5' RACE reads in MiXCR, keeping a single row per CDR3 protein. The data hold about 92,000 distinct CDR3 sequences, with 10% to 15% observed a single time. Time point defined: sample taken at primary tumor resection. Whole RNA from tumor, nontumor lung or frozen PBMC was sequenced unsorted. Sequenced material: PBMCs, taken at surgery. These receptors were collected from a male donor with early-stage non-small cell lung cancer.

The V call is TRBV5-6, the J call TRBJ2-1; no clear D. The V end was cut by 7 bases, the J end by 0 bases, with 14 bases between. Germline CDR1 reads SGHDT; CDR2 reads YYEEEE. The CDR3 loop spans 15 amino acids. For the CDR3, the DNA is TGTGCCAGCCAAGGTGGGATCAGCTCCTACAATGAGCAGTTCTTC. This sequence encodes CASQGGISSYNEQFF.

The chain uses TRBV29-1 and TRBJ1-5; 8 positions agree with TRBD1. CDR1 and CDR2 (germline): SQVTM, ANQGSEA. The V gene end was trimmed by 6 bases and the J gene end by 5 bases; junction bases not matched to a gene: 12. The CDR3 length is 15 residues. The CDR3 DNA follows: TGCAGCGTCATCACAGGGGGTTCGGTGGATCAGCCCCAGCATTTT. It yields the protein CSVITGGSVDQPQHF.

This clonotype is large (0.1 to 1%) by share. The chain couples TRBV24-1 to TRBJ1-2; 9 nucleotides align to TRBD1. Trimming took 2 bases from V and 0 from J; bases not matched to a gene: 6. The CDR3 runs 17 residues. CDR1 KGHDR and CDR2 SFDVKD come from the germline V gene. The DNA for the CDR3 is TGTGCCACCAGTGATTGCAACAGGGGGCTGACTAACTATGGCTACACCTTC. Protein sequence: CATSDCNRGLTNYGYTF.

The genes are TRBV7-2 and TRBJ2-3; D gene unclear. Germline CDR1 and CDR2: SGHTA and FQGNSA. Trimming left V 0 bases short and J 0 bases short, with 4 bases between. The CDR3 totals 14 residues. The CDR3 protein is CASSLAHSTDTQYF. The CDR3, as DNA: TGTGCCAGCAGCTTAGCTCATAGCACAGATACGCAGTATTTT.

This clonotype was seen repeatedly, ten times or more. V usage is TRBV7-3 and J usage is TRBJ2-3, with D possibly being TRBD2 (7 bases). Germline V gene sequence: CDR1 SGHTA, CDR2 FQGTGA. Trimming took off 3 bases at V and 1 base at J, with 11 bases between the two ends. The CDR3 loop spans 15 amino acids. CDR3 loop: CASSFARGRTDTQYF. DNA of the CDR3: TGTGCCAGCAGCTTTGCGCGGGGGCGCACAGATACGCAGTATTTT.

The chain is built from TRBV6-2 or TRBV6-3 and TRBJ2-7; a possible D gene is TRBD2 (6 bases). Germline V lookup: CDR1 MNHEY, CDR2 SVGEGT. V lost 2 bases, J lost 6 bases, and 26 bases lay in between. The CDR3 loop spans 18 amino acids. CDR3: CASSYPSTGTLPNSEQYF. CDR3 nucleotide sequence: TGTGCCAGCAGTTACCCCTCTACCGGGACTCTTCCCAATAGCGAGCAGTACTTC.

The table lists this clonotype with many counts. The genes are TRBV7-9 and TRBJ1-5, with D perhaps TRBD1 (5 bases). The CDR3 is 14 residues long. The germline V gene encodes CDR1 SEHNR and CDR2 FQNEAQ (reference sequence). V was pared by 0 bases and J by 6 bases, with 9 bases between. CDR3 nucleotides: TGTGCCAGCAGCTTAGCGGGGGGAAGTCAGCCCCAGCATTTT. Amino acids: CASSLAGGSQPQHF.

This clonotype was counted ten times or more. This chain uses TRBV6-2 or TRBV6-3 with TRBJ2-2; D gene unclear. CDR3 length: 12 amino acids. V gave up 6 bases and J gave up 5 bases, with 7 bases separating them. From germline, CDR1 is MNHEY and CDR2 SVGEGT. In DNA, the CDR3 is TGTGCCAGCAGGACACAGACCGGGGAGCTGTTTTTT. This gives the protein CASRTQTGELFF.

This clonotype was observed a handful of times. The V call is TRBV20-1, the J call TRBJ2-7; D is unresolved. Trimming removed 0 bases at V and 2 bases at J, with 11 bases between. This CDR3 comprises 14 residues. Germline V CDR1 and CDR2: DFQATT, SNEGSKA (reference sequence). CDR3 residues: CSARDRQATYEQYF. DNA for the CDR3: TGCAGTGCTAGAGATCGGCAGGCGACCTACGAGCAGTACTTC.

This clonotype has just a few counts. The V gene is TRBV6-5, the J gene TRBJ2-5; D is possibly TRBD1 (6 bases). Deletions cut 2 bases from V and 1 base from J, with 8 bases between. Germline V lookup: CDR1 MNHEY, CDR2 SVGAGI. The CDR3 has 14 amino acids. This chain's CDR3 is CASSYGDTQETQYF. The CDR3 DNA reads TGTGCCAGCAGTTACGGGGACACCCAAGAGACCCAGTACTTC.

This clonotype was seen a few times. The J gene is TRBJ2-1, the V gene TRBV7-9; 12 positions match TRBD2. With V trimmed by 4 bases and J by 9 bases, 7 bases remained unmatched. CDR1 SEHNR and CDR2 FQNEAQ come from the germline V gene (reference sequence). This CDR3 has 15 residues. CDR3 loop: CASSSASGRAIEQFF. The CDR3 DNA reads TGTGCCAGCAGCTCCGCTAGCGGGAGGGCCATTGAGCAGTTCTTC.

The gene calls are TRBV20-1 and TRBJ2-5, with TRBD2 matching over 13 bases. The CDR3 loop spans 15 amino acids. Germline CDR1 is DFQATT and CDR2 is SNEGSKA (reference sequence). The junction had 5 bases not matched to a gene; V was cut back by 4 bases and J by 3 bases. The chain's CDR3 is CSAITGLAGKETQYF. The CDR3 DNA sequence: TGCAGTGCTATAACGGGACTAGCGGGGAAAGAGACCCAGTACTTC.

This clonotype was seen a few times. This chain joins TRBV20-1 and TRBJ1-2; D is unclear. V shed 1 base and J shed 2 bases, with 5 bases lying between them. The CDR3 runs to 12 residues. Per the germline V gene, CDR1 is DFQATT and CDR2 is SNEGSKA (reference sequence). Here the CDR3 DNA reads TGCAGTGCTAGAGTCCTCAACTATGGCTACACCTTC. Encoded protein: CSARVLNYGYTF.

Regarding this clonotype: At one end, the junction sequence differs from germline, possibly due to a read error. V and J are TRBV5-1 and TRBJ1-1; no firm D call. The CDR3 extends over 13 amino acids. Germline CDR1 is SGHRS and CDR2 is YFSETQ. This CDR3 reads CASSPHGNTEALF. For the CDR3, the DNA is TGCGCCAGCAGCCCCCACGGGAACACTGAAGCTCTCTTT.

This clonotype has just a few counts. This chain connects TRBV18 to TRBJ1-1; D may be TRBD1 (6 bases). Germline-derived CDR1 and CDR2 are KGHSH and LQKENI. The CDR3 loop spans 14 amino acids. V lost 4 bases to trimming and J lost 0 bases, with 9 bases between them. The CDR3 bases are TGTGCCAGCTCACGACAGGAGATGAACACTGAAGCTTTCTTT. Protein product: CASSRQEMNTEAFF.

This clonotype was seen repeatedly, ten times or more. The chain uses TRBV4-2 and TRBJ2-1, with D unclear. CDR1 is LGHNA, CDR2 YNFKEQ, per germline. V lost 0 bases and J lost 4, with 4 bases in between. This CDR3 comprises 13 residues. The CDR3 reads CASSQELYNEQFF. CDR3 sequence (DNA): TGTGCCAGCAGCCAAGAATTGTACAATGAGCAGTTCTTC.

In its sample, this clonotype was seen many times. The chain has TRBV4-1 and TRBJ2-7; D is possibly TRBD1 or TRBD2 (5 bases each). Germline loops: CDR1 MGHRA, CDR2 YSYEKL. V was trimmed by 4 bases and J by 4 bases, leaving 14 bases between them. The CDR3 extends over 14 amino acids. The CDR3 region is CASSLSAWGYEQYF. Here the CDR3 DNA reads TGCGCCAGCAGCCTTAGTGCTTGGGGGTACGAGCAGTACTTC.

The chain recombines TRBV11-1 with TRBJ2-1, with TRBD2 matching 14 bases. The V gene's germline CDR1 is SGHAT and CDR2 FQDESV (reference sequence). V lost 5 bases and J lost 7; bases outside the gene matches: 7. CDR3 length: 16 residues. The CDR3 protein is CASSPETSGRGNEQFF. The CDR3 DNA is TGTGCCAGCAGCCCGGAGACTAGCGGGAGGGGGAATGAGCAGTTCTTC.

This sequence joins TRBV7-3 and TRBJ1-5; 8 bases fit TRBD1. The CDR3 runs 13 residues. CDR1 and CDR2 (germline): SGHTA, FQGTGA. V was pared by 4 bases and J by 6 bases, with 2 bases of the junction left unmatched. The CDR3 DNA reads as TGTGCCAGCAGCTCAGGGGGCGGTCAGCCCCAGCATTTT. Encoded protein: CASSSGGGQPQHF. The full variable domain, with the rest looked up from reference TRBV7-3 and TRBJ1-5, is GAGVSQTPSNKVTEKGKYVELRCDPISGHTALYWYRQSLGQGPEFLIYFQGTGAADDSGLPNDRFFAVRPEGSVSTLKIQRTERGDSAVYLCASSSGGGQPQHFGDGTRLSIL.

The rearrangement joins TRBV30 to TRBJ1-1, with D unresolved. The CDR3 length is 11 residues. Germline assignment: CDR1 GTSNPN and CDR2 SVGIG (reference sequence). V was trimmed by 4 bases and J by 1 base, leaving 4 bases between them. The CDR3 bases are TGTGCCTGGACAAAGAACACTGAAGCTTTCTTT. Its translation is CAWTKNTEAFF.

The V and J genes are TRBV29-1 and TRBJ2-2, with D maybe TRBD2 (6 bases). V was cut by 3 bases and J by 0 bases, with 11 bases left in between. Germline V gene data show CDR1 as SQVTM and CDR2 as ANQGSEA. This CDR3 comprises 15 residues. CDR3 in DNA: TGCAGCGTTGAGGTAGCGGAACCGAACACCGGGGAGCTGTTTTTT. Its translation: CSVEVAEPNTGELFF.

The V gene is TRBV7-2, the J gene TRBJ1-6, with D possibly being TRBD1 (6 bases). Looked up from germline, CDR1 is SGHTA and CDR2 is FQGNSA. V was clipped by 4 bases and J by 6 bases, with 16 bases between them. The CDR3 runs 16 residues. The CDR3 protein is CASSSLQGLGNSPLHF. CDR3 bases: TGTGCCAGCAGCTCACTGCAGGGGCTTGGTAATTCACCCCTCCACTTT.

The chain uses TRBV12-3 or TRBV12-4 and TRBJ1-1, with 8 bases aligning to TRBD1. This CDR3 is 14 amino acids long. After removal of 5 bases from V and 4 bases from J, the junction contained 6 bases not matched to a gene. The CDR3 nucleotides are TGTGCCAGCAGTCCAGGGGGCGGGGGCACTGAAGCTTTCTTT. As protein: CASSPGGGGTEAFF.

This clonotype was recorded a few times. The rearrangement uses TRBV28 and TRBJ2-4; D is unresolved. Between the trimmed V and J ends, which lost 8 bases and 7 bases, there was a span of 9 bases. The germline gives CDR1 MDHEN, CDR2 SYDVKM. The CDR3 runs 11 residues. CDR3 amino acids: CASGMGNIQYF. The DNA of the CDR3 is TGTGCCAGCGGAATGGGGAACATTCAGTACTTC.

V and J are TRBV12-3 or TRBV12-4 and TRBJ2-1, with D possibly matching TRBD2 (7 bases). This CDR3 has 16 amino acids. V was pared by 2 bases and J by 8 bases, with 19 bases between. The CDR3 bases are TGTGCCAGCAGTTTAAGAGGGGGGGAGGACTCGTATGAGCAGTTCTTC. Residues: CASSLRGGEDSYEQFF.

This clonotype was seen more than once but under ten times. The chain recombines TRBV6-5 with TRBJ2-6; possibly TRBD2 for D (6 bases). Germline CDR1 and CDR2: MNHEY and SVGAGI. CDR3 length: 20 residues. The V and J ends lost 2 bases and 0 bases respectively, with 20 bases between them. CDR3 bases: TGTGCCAGCAGTTACGGCGGGACGTTCTCCTTCAGCTCTGGGGCCAACGTCCTGACTTTC. It specifies CASSYGGTFSFSSGANVLTF.

V is TRBV6-2 or TRBV6-3 and J is TRBJ2-1; 8 bases match TRBD1. Germline CDR1 reads MNHEY; CDR2 reads SVGEGT. This CDR3 spans 15 amino acids. V lost 7 bases, J lost 9 bases, and 14 bases stayed unmatched. The CDR3 sequence is CASKDRATSAREQFF. The CDR3 nucleotides are TGTGCCAGCAAGGACAGGGCGACGTCCGCACGTGAGCAGTTCTTC.